The source of this TCR beta chain is a study of T-cell reconstitution after alpha-beta-depleted transplantation in children. Library preparation (for TCRbeta) was performed with unique molecular identifiers. MiXCR, applied by TCRdb to the PCR reads, yields one record per CDR3 protein. Altogether 250,000 to 300,000 distinct CDR3 sequences are present, 11% being singletons, with the ten largest covering roughly a quarter. Many counts were recorded for this clonotype. The material was peripheral blood, obtained 180 days after TCRalphabeta/CD19-depleted stem cell transplant. This TCR was recovered from a male patient aged 2 to 9 who had a stem cell transplant for chronic granulomatous disease, so the T cells may come from the graft donor.

CDR3 bases: TGCAGCGTCGCGGGTCCCTACGAGCAGTACTTC. Residues: CSVAGPYEQYF. V gene TRBV29-1 combines with J gene TRBJ2-7; a possible D gene is TRBD2 (5 bases). Germline loops: CDR1 SQVTM, CDR2 ANQGSEA. V was trimmed by 6 bases and J by 2 bases, leaving 8 bases between them. The CDR3 runs 11 residues.